The 15 T cell receptor beta chains below all came from one sample that was sequenced in a study of response to subunit inactivated influenza vaccine. One entry per CDR3 protein, called by TCRdb with MiXCR from the RT-PCR reads. The profile shows over 800,000 distinct CDR3 sequences, less than 25% of them singletons. The sample consisted of PBMCs from blood, taken about 5 days after vaccination. The receptors shown here come from a man over 45 who received an inactivated influenza vaccine.

The chain combines TRBV3-1 with TRBJ2-7; no firm D call. The V end lost 1 base, the J end lost 4 bases, and 5 bases lay between the germline ends. This CDR3 is built from 12 residues. Germline CDR1 is LGHDT and CDR2 is YNNKEL (reference sequence). CDR3 residues: CASSQAKYEQYF. The CDR3 bases are TGTGCCAGCAGCCAAGCCAAGTACGAGCAGTACTTC.

V and J are TRBV2 and TRBJ2-1; TRBD1 matches 9 bases. Germline lookup yields CDR1 SNHLY and CDR2 FYNNEI. J lost 6 bases, V lost 0 bases, and 6 bases had no gene match. The CDR3 sequence is 16 residues long. As DNA, the CDR3 is TGTGCCAGCAGTGAAGCAAAACAGGGGGCGCCCAATGAGCAGTTCTTC. Amino acids: CASSEAKQGAPNEQFF.

V gene TRBV6-1 combines with J gene TRBJ2-1, with D tentatively TRBD1 or TRBD2 (5 bases each). The germline gives CDR1 MNHNS, CDR2 SASEGT. Deletions cut 5 bases from V and 3 bases from J, with 14 bases between. The CDR3 runs 15 residues. CDR3 DNA: TGTGCCAGCAGTCCTCCGGGACGGATCTACAATGAGCAGTTCTTC. This translates into CASSPPGRIYNEQFF.

This clonotype was seen at least ten times. The V and J genes are TRBV5-6 and TRBJ2-1; D not resolved. V lost 4 bases and J 4 bases, leaving 6 bases between the germline ends. The CDR3 length is 12 residues. The germline gives CDR1 SGHDT, CDR2 YYEEEE. This chain's CDR3 is CASSLQYNEQFF. The DNA of the CDR3 is TGTGCCAGCAGCCTGCAGTACAATGAGCAGTTCTTC.

This chain links TRBV20-1 with TRBJ2-2, with 11 positions matching TRBD2. The CDR3 has 15 amino acids. Germline V gene sequence: CDR1 DFQATT, CDR2 SNEGSKA (reference sequence). The V and J ends lost 5 bases and 5 bases, in that order; junction bases with no gene match: 7. The CDR3 reads CSADTSGSLTGELFF. CDR3 coding DNA: TGCAGTGCTGATACTAGCGGGAGCTTGACCGGGGAGCTGTTTTTT.

The table lists this clonotype with a few counts. The genes are TRBV24-1 and TRBJ2-6; D gene ambiguous. Trimming left V 5 bases short and J 0 bases short, with 13 bases between. CDR1 and CDR2 from the germline V gene are KGHDR and SFDVKD. The CDR3 is made up of 17 amino acids. The CDR3 region is CATSGPDGTSGANVLTF. The CDR3 nucleotides read TGTGCCACCAGTGGCCCGGACGGAACCTCTGGGGCCAACGTCCTGACTTTC.

The chain combines TRBV4-1 with TRBJ2-4; possibly TRBD1 for D (6 bases). The CDR3 length is 17 residues. Trimming cost V 1 base and J 5 bases, with 18 bases left between them. Germline loops: CDR1 MGHRA, CDR2 YSYEKL. In DNA form, the CDR3 reads TGCGCCAGCAGCCAAGTTGACAGGATCGGAGGAGAAAACATTCAGTACTTC. It translates to CASSQVDRIGGENIQYF.

This rearrangement joins TRBV20-1 to TRBJ2-7; no clear D. Trimming removed 6 bases from V and 0 bases from J, with 15 bases in between. From germline, CDR1 is DFQATT and CDR2 SNEGSKA (reference sequence). This CDR3 comprises 14 residues. CDR3: CSARNIRSSYEQYF. The CDR3 nucleotides are TGCAGTGCCCGGAATATCAGGAGCTCCTACGAGCAGTACTTC.

This sequence joins TRBV12-3 or TRBV12-4 and TRBJ2-3; 13 positions match TRBD2. This CDR3 is built from 21 residues. The J segment lost 1 base and the V segment lost 2 bases, leaving 15 bases of the junction unmatched. The CDR3 loop reads CASSLNPRLAGGLSRTDTQYF. CDR3 coding DNA: TGTGCCAGCAGTTTAAACCCCCGACTAGCGGGAGGTTTATCTCGCACAGATACGCAGTATTTT.

This clonotype showed up just a few times. The chain is built from TRBV4-2 and TRBJ2-1, with a weak D call TRBD2 (5 bases). Trimming took 0 bases from V and 4 from J, leaving 16 bases between them. The CDR3 consists of 17 residues. The V gene's germline CDR1 is LGHNA and CDR2 YNFKEQ. CDR3 in DNA: TGTGCCAGCAGCCAAGATAATGCGAGGGTAGGGTACAATGAGCAGTTCTTC. It translates to CASSQDNARVGYNEQFF.

The chain has TRBV4-3 and TRBJ1-4, with TRBD1 matching over 7 bases. V was pared by 0 bases and J by 7 bases, with 11 bases of the junction left unmatched. Germline assignment: CDR1 LGHNA and CDR2 YSLEER. The CDR3 spans 17 residues. DNA of the CDR3: TGCGCCAGCAGCCAAGAATGGGGAGGGGGCCTAGGTGAAAAACTGTTTTTT. It encodes CASSQEWGGGLGEKLFF.

V and J are TRBV7-8 and TRBJ2-7; 10 bases align to TRBD2. V gave up 6 bases and J gave up 3 bases; unmatched junction bases: 5. Germline-derived CDR1 and CDR2 are SGHVS and FQNEAQ. This CDR3 has 14 amino acids. CDR3 coding DNA: TGTGCCAGCAGTGAACTAGCGGGGATCTACGAGCAGTACTTC. This encodes CASSELAGIYEQYF.

V gene TRBV12-5 combines with J gene TRBJ2-3, with D tentatively TRBD1 (5 bases). The CDR3 is made up of 12 amino acids. CDR1 is LGHNT, CDR2 FRNRAP, per germline. V shed 5 bases and J shed 6 bases, with 9 bases lying between them. The CDR3 reads CASGTTVDTQYF. The DNA of the CDR3 is TGTGCTAGTGGTACGACAGTCGATACGCAGTATTTT. Drawing the rest from reference TRBV12-5 and TRBJ2-3, the complete variable domain is DARVTQTPRHKVTEMGQEVTMRCQPILGHNTVFWYRQTMMQGLELLAYFRNRAPLDDSGMPKDRFSAEMPDATLATLKIQPSEPRDSAVYFCASGTTVDTQYFGPGTRLTVL.

In this sample, this clonotype turned up a few times. The J gene is TRBJ2-2, the V gene TRBV12-3 or TRBV12-4; perhaps TRBD2 as D (7 bases). V lost 7 bases to trimming and J lost 5 bases, with 14 bases between them. The CDR3 spans 14 residues. The CDR3 DNA follows: TGTGCCAGCATGCGGGGGCGCGAAACCGGGGAGCTGTTTTTT. Residues: CASMRGRETGELFF.

This chain links TRBV6-2 or TRBV6-3 with TRBJ2-3, with 10 bases identical to TRBD2. The germline V gene has CDR1 MNHEY and CDR2 SVGEGT. Trimming took 5 bases from V and 4 from J; bases not matched to a gene: 9. This CDR3 is built from 16 residues. The CDR3 protein is CASSKLAGTWSDTQYF. CDR3 DNA: TGTGCCAGCAGTAAACTAGCGGGGACCTGGTCAGATACGCAGTATTTT.